This TCR beta chain was obtained from a study of blood T cells in healthy people across ages. About this clonotype: The antigen remains undetermined.

The authors isolated at least 6.5 million PBMCs per sample. A J-beta primer mix and a sample-barcoded 5' primer were used in a second PCR of about 7 to 12 cycles. MiXCR was run by TCRdb on the 5' RACE reads, yielding one entry per CDR3 protein. This table holds some 640,000 distinct CDR3 sequences, approximately 49% found once. Germline lookup yields CDR1 SGHRS and CDR2 YFSETQ. The CDR3 loop spans 16 amino acids. V was clipped by 3 bases and J by 2 bases, with 15 bases between them. Study outcomes and limitations: The study found more naive CD4+ cells and higher diversity in long-lived than aged donors. Researchers deemed the diversity estimates from one million T cells underestimates.

Sequences were obtained from blood. The source of this sequence is a woman aged 60-75 years in good health. The J gene is TRBJ2-1, the V gene TRBV5-1; D possibly uses TRBD1 or TRBD2 (7 bases each). CDR3 sequence reads: CASSSSGGGAYNEQFF. CDR3 sequence (DNA): TGCGCCAGCAGCTCCTCAGGGGGGGGGGCCTACAATGAGCAGTTCTTC.